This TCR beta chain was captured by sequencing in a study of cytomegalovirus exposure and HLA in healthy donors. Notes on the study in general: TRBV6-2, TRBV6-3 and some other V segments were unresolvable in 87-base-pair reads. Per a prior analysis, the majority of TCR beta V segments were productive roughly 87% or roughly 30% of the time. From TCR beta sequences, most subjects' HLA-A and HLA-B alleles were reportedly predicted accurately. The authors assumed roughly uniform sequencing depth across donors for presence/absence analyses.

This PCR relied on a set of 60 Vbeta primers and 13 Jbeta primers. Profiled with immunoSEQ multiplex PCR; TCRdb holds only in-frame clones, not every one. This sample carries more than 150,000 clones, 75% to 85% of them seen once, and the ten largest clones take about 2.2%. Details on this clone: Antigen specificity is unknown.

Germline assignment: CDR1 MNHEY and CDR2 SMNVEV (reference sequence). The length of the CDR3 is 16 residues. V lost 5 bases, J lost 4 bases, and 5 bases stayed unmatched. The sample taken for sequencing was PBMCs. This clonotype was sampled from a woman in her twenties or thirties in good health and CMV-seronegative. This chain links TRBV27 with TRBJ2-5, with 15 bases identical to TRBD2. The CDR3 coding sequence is TGTGCCAGCAGTAGGACTAGCGGGGGGGCGTTAGAGACCCAGTACTTC. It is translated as CASSRTSGGALETQYF.